What follows is one T cell receptor (beta chain) and its context. This receptor's antigen is unknown. Base-call qualities are not available, and no considerably larger clone is one nucleotide away. The data stem from a study of response to subunit inactivated influenza vaccine (dated 2018 in TCRdb). Background on the whole study: To follow how T cells responded to a trivalent subunit inactivated influenza vaccine, the researchers relied on deep quantitative profiling of the T cell receptor repertoire. Study-wide conclusions, independent of this receptor: According to the authors, only a limited number of new T cells may be recruited by each seasonal influenza vaccination.

Inclusive of the bounding cysteine and phenylalanine, the CDR3 is 15 residues long. Only the CDR3 DNA stays, 45 bases, in frame from base 1. Reading the germline V gene gives CDR1 SGHTA and CDR2 FQGNSA. V and J are trimmed by 5 bases and 4 bases, and the gene matches miss 10 bases of the junction. Libraries were constructed by RT-PCR. Sequencing instrument: Illumina HiSeq 2500. The raw public reads went through TCRdb reprocessing: fastp at Q25, MiXCR clone calling, in-frame beta chains kept. Each record represents a unique CDR3 protein, reported with the most common genes and DNA among its rows. Here the sample has around 320,000 distinct CDR3 sequences; about 20% occur a single time. The ten largest clonotypes hold 9% to 12% of the sample.

The sequencing used PBMCs from blood, collected approximately 20 months after vaccination. This chain is built from TRBV7-2 and TRBJ1-1; 7 nucleotides in the junction match TRBD1. The TCR was taken from a man between 45 and 75 years old who received an inactivated influenza vaccine. Donor details come from another sample of the same person, matched by shared clones. The sequenced DNA: TGTGCCAGCAGCCCAAACAGGGGTCGGAGCACTGAAGCTTTCTTT. Translated, it reads CASSPNRGRSTEAFF.